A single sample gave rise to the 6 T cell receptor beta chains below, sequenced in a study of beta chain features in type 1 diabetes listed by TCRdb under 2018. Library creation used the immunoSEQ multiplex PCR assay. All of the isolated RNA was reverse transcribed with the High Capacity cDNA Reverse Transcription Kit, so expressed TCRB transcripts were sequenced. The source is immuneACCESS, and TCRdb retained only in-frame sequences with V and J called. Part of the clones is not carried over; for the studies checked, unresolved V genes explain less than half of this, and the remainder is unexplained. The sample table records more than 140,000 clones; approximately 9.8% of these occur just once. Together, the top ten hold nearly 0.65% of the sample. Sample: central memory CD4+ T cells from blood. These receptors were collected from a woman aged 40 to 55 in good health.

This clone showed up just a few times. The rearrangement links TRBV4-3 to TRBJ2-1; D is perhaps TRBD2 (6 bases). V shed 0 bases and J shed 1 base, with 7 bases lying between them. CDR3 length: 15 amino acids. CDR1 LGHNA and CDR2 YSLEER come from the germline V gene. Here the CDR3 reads CASSQEEGSYNEQFF. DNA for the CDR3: TGCGCCAGCAGCCAAGAGGAGGGTTCCTACAATGAGCAGTTCTTC.

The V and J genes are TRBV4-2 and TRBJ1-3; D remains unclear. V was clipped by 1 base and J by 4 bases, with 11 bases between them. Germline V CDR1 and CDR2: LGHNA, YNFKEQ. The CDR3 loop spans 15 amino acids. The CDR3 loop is CASSQGGAAGNTIYF. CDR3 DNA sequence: TGTGCCAGCAGCCAAGGAGGTGCGGCAGGAAACACCATATATTTT.

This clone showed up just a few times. CDR3 sequence (DNA): TGTGCCATCAGTGAGTCGGTTTCGGGGTCGGAGACCCAGTACTTC. This gives the protein CAISESVSGSETQYF. The chain combines TRBV10-3 with TRBJ2-5; D possibly corresponds to TRBD2 (5 bases). This CDR3 region has 15 residues. Trimming stripped 0 bases from V and 5 bases from J, with 13 bases between. CDR1 and CDR2 (germline): ENHRY, SYGVKD.

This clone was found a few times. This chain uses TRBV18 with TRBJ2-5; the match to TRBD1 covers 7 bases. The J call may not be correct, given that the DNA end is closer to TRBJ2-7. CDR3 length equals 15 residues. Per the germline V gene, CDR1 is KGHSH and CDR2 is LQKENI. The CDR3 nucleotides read TGTGCCAGCTCACCGAGGACAGGCATAACCTACGAGCAGTACTTC. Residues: CASSPRTGITYEQYF.

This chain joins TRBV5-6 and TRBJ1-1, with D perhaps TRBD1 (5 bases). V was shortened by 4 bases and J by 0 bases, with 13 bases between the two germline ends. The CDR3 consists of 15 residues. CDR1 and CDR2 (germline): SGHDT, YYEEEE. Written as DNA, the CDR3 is TGTGCCAGCAGCCCACTTGACAGAGTGAACACTGAAGCTTTCTTT. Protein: CASSPLDRVNTEAFF.

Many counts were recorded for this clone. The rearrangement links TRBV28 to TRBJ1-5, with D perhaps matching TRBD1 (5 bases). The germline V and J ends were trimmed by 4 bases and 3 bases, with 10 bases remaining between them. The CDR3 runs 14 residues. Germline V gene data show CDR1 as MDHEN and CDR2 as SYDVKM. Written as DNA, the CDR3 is TGTGCCAGCAGTTCCGGGGGACTCAATCAGCCCCAGCATTTT. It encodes CASSSGGLNQPQHF.